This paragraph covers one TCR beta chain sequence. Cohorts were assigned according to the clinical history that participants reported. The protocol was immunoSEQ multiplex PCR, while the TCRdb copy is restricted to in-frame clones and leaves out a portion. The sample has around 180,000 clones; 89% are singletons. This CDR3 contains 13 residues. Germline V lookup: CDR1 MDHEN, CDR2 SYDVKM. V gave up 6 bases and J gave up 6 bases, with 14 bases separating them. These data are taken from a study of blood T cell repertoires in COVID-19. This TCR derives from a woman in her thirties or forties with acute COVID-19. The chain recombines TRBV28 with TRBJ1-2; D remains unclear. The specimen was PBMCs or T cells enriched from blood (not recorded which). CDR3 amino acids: CASRLDPRDGYTF. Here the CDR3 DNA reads TGTGCCAGCAGGCTAGATCCGCGGGATGGCTACACCTTC.